Sequencing of this T cell receptor (beta chain) was carried out in a study of OX40 agonist ivuxolimab in advanced cancers. As for the study in general: Ivuxolimab, an agonist antibody against OX40 (CD134), was given to patients.

Study-wide results and caveats: At 0.1 to 3.0 mg/kg, clonal expansion of CD4+ and CD8+ blood T cells had occurred by week 6. No antigen was identified for the clonally expanded peripheral T cells.

About this clone itself: Its cognate antigen is unknown.

The germline V gene has CDR1 SEHNR and CDR2 FQNEAQ (reference sequence). The CDR3 length is 18 residues. The ends lost 5 bases at V and 1 base at J; junction bases unmatched: 13. Clones were sequenced by immunoSEQ multiplex PCR, and TCRdb holds only the in-frame ones, with some missing. This table has some 20,000 clones, just under 75% appearing once. This TCR was sampled from an adult with an advanced solid tumor such as melanoma, head and neck, liver or kidney cancer. The chain has TRBV7-9 and TRBJ2-1, with 8 positions matching TRBD2. The sequences come from CD4+ or CD8+ T cells sorted from blood, collected in a trial of the OX40 agonist ivuxolimab. In DNA form, the CDR3 reads TGTGCCAGCAGCCTAGAGGCGGGGGGTCCTAGGTCCTACAATGAGCAGTTCTTC. It encodes CASSLEAGGPRSYNEQFF.